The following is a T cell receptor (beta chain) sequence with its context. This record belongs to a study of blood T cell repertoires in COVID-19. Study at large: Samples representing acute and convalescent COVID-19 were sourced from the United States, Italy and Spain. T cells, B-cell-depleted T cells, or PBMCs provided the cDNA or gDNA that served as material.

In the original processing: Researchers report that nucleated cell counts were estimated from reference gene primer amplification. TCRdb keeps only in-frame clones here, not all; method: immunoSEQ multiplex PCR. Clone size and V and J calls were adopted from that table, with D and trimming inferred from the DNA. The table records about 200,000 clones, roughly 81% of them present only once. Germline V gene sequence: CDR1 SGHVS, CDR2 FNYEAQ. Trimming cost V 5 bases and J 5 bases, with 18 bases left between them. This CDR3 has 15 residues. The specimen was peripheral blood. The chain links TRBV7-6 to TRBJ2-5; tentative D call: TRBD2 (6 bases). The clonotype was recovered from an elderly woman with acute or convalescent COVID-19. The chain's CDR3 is CASSGSGGVGETQYF. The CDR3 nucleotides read TGTGCCAGCAGCGGTAGCGGAGGGGTTGGGGAGACCCAGTACTTC. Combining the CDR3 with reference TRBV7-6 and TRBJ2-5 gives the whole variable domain GAGVSQSPRYKVTKRGQDVALRCDPISGHVSLYWYRQALGQGPEFLTYFNYEAQQDKSGLPNDRFSAERPEGSISTLTIQRTEQRDSAMYRCASSGSGGVGETQYFGPGTRLLVL.